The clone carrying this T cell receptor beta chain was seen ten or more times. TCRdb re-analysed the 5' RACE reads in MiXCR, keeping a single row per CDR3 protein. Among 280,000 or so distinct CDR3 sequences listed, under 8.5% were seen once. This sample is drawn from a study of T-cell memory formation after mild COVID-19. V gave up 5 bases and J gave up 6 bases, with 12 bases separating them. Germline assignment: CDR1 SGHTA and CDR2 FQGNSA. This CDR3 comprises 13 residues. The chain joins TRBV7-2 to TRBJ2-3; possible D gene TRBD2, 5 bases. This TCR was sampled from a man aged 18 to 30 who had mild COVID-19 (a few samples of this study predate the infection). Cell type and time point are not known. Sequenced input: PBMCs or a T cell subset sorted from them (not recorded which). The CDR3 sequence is CASSRGERDTQYF. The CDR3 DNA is TGTGCCAGCAGCCGGGGAGAAAGGGATACGCAGTATTTT.